Following are 10 T cell receptor beta chains from one sample sequenced in a study of T cells in localized non-small cell lung cancer. Sequencing used immunoSEQ multiplex PCR; TCRdb keeps in-frame clones, though not all of them. The profile covers around 90,000 clones, with around 80% appearing a single time and roughly 19% taken by the ten largest. The starting material was PBMCs, obtained before any cancer treatment. The receptors originated from a man between 40 and 69 years old with stage II squamous cell lung carcinoma.

CDR3 loop: CASSVRLHTDTQYF. The CDR3 DNA reads as TGTGCCAGCAGCGTTAGACTCCACACAGATACGCAGTATTTT. The chain links TRBV9 to TRBJ2-3, with D unclear. The germline V gene encodes CDR1 SGDLS and CDR2 YYNGEE. V dropped 2 bases and J dropped 2 bases, with 9 bases sitting between them. This CDR3 has 14 residues.

The rearrangement joins TRBV6-6 to TRBJ2-1; no clear D gene. This CDR3 contains 13 residues. V was cut by 5 bases and J by 6 bases, with 11 bases left in between. Germline CDR1 MNHNY, CDR2 SVGAGI (reference sequence). CDR3 loop: CASSGDWGNEQFF. In DNA form, the CDR3 reads TGTGCCAGCAGTGGCGACTGGGGCAATGAGCAGTTCTTC.

This sequence joins TRBV19 and TRBJ2-4; D is undetermined. The CDR3 totals 14 residues. CDR1 is LNHDA, CDR2 SQIVND, per germline (reference sequence). V was shortened by 7 bases and J by 1 base, with 11 bases between the two germline ends. The CDR3 protein is CASTLDHAKNIQYF. Here the CDR3 DNA reads TGTGCCAGTACCCTGGACCACGCCAAAAACATTCAGTACTTC.

This sequence joins TRBV28 and TRBJ1-2; D unresolved. The length of the CDR3 is 11 residues. CDR1 MDHEN and CDR2 SYDVKM come from the germline V gene. Trimming stripped 1 base from V and 9 bases from J, with 6 bases between. In nucleotides, the CDR3 is TGTGCCAGCAGTTTATACCGGAGCTACACCTTC. The encoded protein is CASSLYRSYTF.

J is TRBJ2-3 and V is TRBV19, with D unclear. Trimming shortened V by 1 base and J by 6 bases, and 8 bases separated the two germline ends. This CDR3 has 13 amino acids. CDR1 is LNHDA and CDR2 is SQIVND in the germline V gene (reference sequence). CDR3 protein: CASSIGLPDTQYF. CDR3 bases: TGTGCCAGTAGTATAGGCCTTCCGGATACGCAGTATTTT. The full variable domain, completed using reference TRBV19 and TRBJ2-3, is DGGITQSPKYLFRKEGQNVTLSCEQNLNHDAMYWYRQDPGQGLRLIYYSQIVNDFQKGDIAEGYSVSREKKESFPLTVTSAQKNPTAFYLCASSIGLPDTQYFGPGTRLTVL.

V is TRBV6-6 and J is TRBJ2-1; 10 bases are a match to TRBD2. This CDR3 has 13 amino acids. Germline-derived CDR1 and CDR2 are MNHNY and SVGAGI (reference sequence). V lost 6 bases and J lost 7; bases outside the gene matches: 3. CDR3 nucleotide sequence: TGTGCCAGCAGATTAGCGGGGGGTAATGAGCAGTTCTTC. It yields the protein CASRLAGGNEQFF.

The chain couples TRBV19 to TRBJ1-2; weak D call: TRBD1 (6 bases). This CDR3 region has 17 residues. CDR1 is LNHDA, CDR2 SQIVND, per germline (reference sequence). Deletions cut 3 bases from V and 0 bases from J, with 17 bases between. CDR3 amino acids: CASSIPQQGSANYGYTF. The DNA of the CDR3 is TGTGCCAGTAGTATCCCACAACAGGGTTCAGCTAACTATGGCTACACCTTC.

The chain combines TRBV28 with TRBJ1-1; no clear D. The CDR3 spans 14 residues. Germline-derived CDR1 and CDR2 are MDHEN and SYDVKM. Trimming took off 3 bases at V and 1 base at J, with 9 bases between the two ends. The CDR3 sequence is CASSFPGWNTEAFF. The CDR3 DNA reads TGTGCCAGCAGTTTTCCGGGGTGGAACACTGAAGCTTTCTTT.

The chain has TRBV6-5 and TRBJ1-1; a weak D match, TRBD1 (5 bases). CDR3 length: 15 residues. From germline, CDR1 is MNHEY and CDR2 SVGAGI. Trimming removed 5 bases from V and 5 bases from J, with 18 bases in between. The CDR3 nucleotides are TGTGCCAGCAGTCCTCGGACGGGGCCGGGAACTGAAGCTTTCTTT. It is translated as CASSPRTGPGTEAFF.

V and J are TRBV30 and TRBJ2-3, with 12 bases that match TRBD1. Looked up from germline, CDR1 is GTSNPN and CDR2 is SVGIG (reference sequence). The CDR3 length is 15 residues. J gave up 4 bases and V 4 bases, and 6 bases lay outside the gene matches. The CDR3 sequence is CAWNTGQGAPDTQYF. The DNA of the CDR3 is TGTGCCTGGAATACGGGACAGGGGGCCCCAGATACGCAGTATTTT.